This T cell receptor beta chain was recovered during a study of T cell responses to AZD1222 COVID-19 vaccine. Study conclusions and caveats: The donor group comprised mostly white British people and more females; the analysis possibly underestimated clonal diversity.

For this clone: Its specificity is unknown.

TCRdb's copy holds only in-frame clones and misses some; the assay was immunoSEQ multiplex PCR. The sample lists 130,000 to 150,000 clones, approximately 90% occurring once. In germline, CDR1 is LGHDT, CDR2 YNNKEL (reference sequence). The trim removed 3 bases at V and 4 bases at J, leaving 8 bases unmatched. The CDR3 is made up of 16 amino acids. The chain carries TRBV3-1 (or the pseudogene TRBV3-2) and TRBJ2-1, with 8 nucleotides matching TRBD1. This clonotype originated in an adult in good health. The sequenced sample was peripheral blood, obtained on day 0 of AZD1222 vaccination. DNA of the CDR3: TGTGCCAGCAGCCACGTGGCCGGGACAGGATACAATGAGCAGTTCTTC. Translating it yields CASSHVAGTGYNEQFF.